These 21 T cell receptor beta chains originate from one sample sequenced in a study of cytomegalovirus exposure and HLA in healthy donors. PCR amplification relied on 60 Vbeta primers (plus 13 Jbeta primers). This table comes from immunoSEQ multiplex PCR, and its TCRdb copy is limited to in-frame clones, with some not included. In the table there are roughly 120,000 clones, about 80% of which are singletons. The specimen sequenced was PBMCs. The origin of the receptors is a man in his thirties or forties in good health and CMV-seronegative.

V is TRBV7-8 and J is TRBJ2-7; TRBD1 agrees at 9 bases. J gave up 3 bases and V 3 bases, and 3 bases lay outside the gene matches. The germline V gene has CDR1 SGHVS and CDR2 FQNEAQ. The CDR3 runs 14 residues. CDR3 sequence (DNA): TGTGCCAGCAGCTTTGGACAGGGGCTCTACGAGCAGTACTTC. Translated, it gives CASSFGQGLYEQYF.

This chain connects TRBV18 to TRBJ1-5, with a weak D call TRBD1 (5 bases). The CDR3 length is 15 residues. The V gene's germline CDR1 is KGHSH and CDR2 LQKENI. V was pared by 3 bases and J by 7 bases, with 16 bases between. CDR3 region: CASSPTGGGSQPQHF. CDR3 nucleotides: TGTGCCAGCTCACCTACGGGGGGGGGAAGCCAGCCCCAGCATTTT.

This chain uses TRBV27 with TRBJ1-3, with D possibly being TRBD1 (6 bases). The CDR3 has 14 amino acids. Trimming cost V 5 bases and J 1 base, with 9 bases left between them. Germline V gene data show CDR1 as MNHEY and CDR2 as SMNVEV (reference sequence). This chain's CDR3 is CASSITGSGNTIYF. CDR3 sequence (DNA): TGTGCCAGCAGTATCACAGGGTCTGGAAACACCATATATTTT.

J is TRBJ1-1 and V is TRBV18; TRBD1 is a possible D gene (5 bases). The germline V gene has CDR1 KGHSH and CDR2 LQKENI. V lost 7 bases, J lost 4 bases, and 22 bases lay in between. There are 16 residues in the CDR3. CDR3 in DNA: TGTGCCAGCTTGAAGACGGGGGGAGGGTCGGGCACTGAAGCTTTCTTT. Protein sequence: CASLKTGGGSGTEAFF.

This clone has only one observation. The chain recombines TRBV29-1 with TRBJ2-1; D remains ambiguous. The germline V gene has CDR1 SQVTM and CDR2 ANQGSEA. V gave up 0 bases and J gave up 9 bases, with 3 bases separating them. CDR3 length equals 10 residues. The CDR3 DNA is TGCAGCGTTGAAGAGAGTGAGCAGTTCTTC. Amino acid sequence: CSVEESEQFF.

This chain connects TRBV7-9 to TRBJ2-1; the match to TRBD2 covers 13 bases. Germline CDR1 reads SEHNR; CDR2 reads FQNEAQ (reference sequence). Trimming took 5 bases from V and 6 from J; bases not matched to a gene: 4. The CDR3 extends over 15 amino acids. As DNA, the CDR3 is TGTGCCAGCAGCGTAGGGACTAGCGGGATCAATGAGCAGTTCTTC. This sequence encodes CASSVGTSGINEQFF.

The chain is built from TRBV4-1 and TRBJ2-2; TRBD2 might be the D (6 bases). Germline-derived CDR1 and CDR2 are MGHRA and YSYEKL. The CDR3 consists of 16 residues. The V gene lost 1 base and the J gene lost 0 bases, with 9 bases spanning the gap. CDR3 sequence (DNA): TGCGCCAGCAGCCAAGGAGGAGGGACGAACACCGGGGAGCTGTTTTTT. Translation gives CASSQGGGTNTGELFF.

In this sample, this clone turned up a few times. DNA for the CDR3: TGCGCCAGTGGACAGGATAACCAGCCCCAGCATTTT. Its translation is CASGQDNQPQHF. The chain joins TRBV10-2 to TRBJ1-5, with 7 bases aligning to TRBD1. This CDR3 is built from 12 residues. With 9 bases clipped from V and 7 bases from J, the junction kept 6 bases outside the gene matches. Germline CDR1 WSHSY, CDR2 SAAADI.

The chain recombines TRBV28 with TRBJ1-1, with D perhaps matching TRBD1 (5 bases). The CDR3 totals 15 residues. Germline CDR1 MDHEN, CDR2 SYDVKM. V was shortened by 4 bases and J by 10 bases, with 22 bases between the two germline ends. CDR3 loop: CASSSPLSWGVGAFF. The CDR3 bases are TGTGCCAGCAGTTCGCCTTTGTCCTGGGGGGTGGGAGCTTTCTTT.

The chain links TRBV5-4 to TRBJ2-1; TRBD1 might be the D (5 bases). The ends were cut back, 4 bases at V and 5 bases at J, with 13 bases in the middle. Germline CDR1 SGHNT, CDR2 YYREEE (reference sequence). The CDR3 is 14 residues long. CDR3 sequence reads: CASSRVGRHNEQFF. CDR3 coding DNA: TGTGCCAGCAGCCGCGTGGGGCGGCACAATGAGCAGTTCTTC. Using reference TRBV5-4 and TRBJ2-1 for the parts outside the CDR3, the full variable domain is ETGVTQSPTHLIKTRGQQVTLRCSSQSGHNTVSWYQQALGQGPQFIFQYYREEENGRGNFPPRFSGLQFPNYSSELNVNALELDDSALYLCASSRVGRHNEQFFGPGTRLTVL.

This clone showed up just once. This chain joins TRBV7-3 and TRBJ2-1; TRBD2 matches 11 bases. The J segment lost 7 bases and the V segment lost 5 bases, leaving 13 bases of the junction unmatched. Germline CDR1 SGHTA, CDR2 FQGTGA. The CDR3 contains 17 residues. CDR3 nucleotide sequence: TGTGCCAGCAGCCAAAATGGCGGACTAGCGGGTGGTAATGAGCAGTTCTTC. Translating it yields CASSQNGGLAGGNEQFF. The full variable domain, rest sourced from reference TRBV7-3 and TRBJ2-1, is GAGVSQTPSNKVTEKGKYVELRCDPISGHTALYWYRQSLGQGPEFLIYFQGTGAADDSGLPNDRFFAVRPEGSVSTLKIQRTERGDSAVYLCASSQNGGLAGGNEQFFGPGTRLTVL.

The chain recombines TRBV11-2 with TRBJ2-7; 13 bases are shared with TRBD2. This CDR3 is 16 amino acids long. V lost 1 base and J lost 6; bases outside the gene matches: 6. Germline V gene data show CDR1 as SGHAT and CDR2 as FQNNGV. The CDR3 DNA reads as TGTGCCAGCAGCTTAGCAGGACTAGCGGGAGTGGGCGAGCAGTACTTC. This codes for CASSLAGLAGVGEQYF.

The rearrangement joins TRBV14 to TRBJ2-1; perhaps TRBD2 as D (6 bases). Trimming stripped 4 bases from V and 4 bases from J, with 17 bases between. CDR1 and CDR2 (germline): SGHDN, FVKESK. The CDR3 extends over 16 amino acids. The CDR3 protein is CASSPPGTSVYNEQFF. As DNA, the CDR3 is TGTGCCAGCAGCCCTCCCGGGACTTCCGTATACAATGAGCAGTTCTTC.

The table lists this clone with a few counts. This chain joins TRBV27 and TRBJ2-7, with 9 bases aligning to TRBD2. CDR1 and CDR2 (germline): MNHEY, SMNVEV (reference sequence). V gave up 4 bases and J gave up 4 bases; unmatched junction bases: 8. The CDR3 extends over 15 amino acids. The CDR3 DNA reads as TGTGCCAGCAGTTCGGCGGGAGGGCCTTTATACGAGCAGTACTTC. Translation: CASSSAGGPLYEQYF.

CDR3: CASTVQDSGNTIYF. CDR3 DNA: TGTGCCAGCACCGTACAGGACTCTGGAAACACCATATATTTT. This chain uses TRBV7-9 with TRBJ1-3, with a tentative D call TRBD1 (5 bases). CDR1 SEHNR and CDR2 FQNEAQ come from the germline V gene (reference sequence). Trimming left V 7 bases short and J 0 bases short, with 10 bases between. This CDR3 has 14 amino acids.

The chain uses TRBV23-1 and TRBJ1-2; D call uncertain. TRBV23-1 is given ORF status, its function remaining uncertain. Trimming shortened V by 0 bases and J by 4 bases, and 24 bases separated the two germline ends. The CDR3 is made up of 19 amino acids. The DNA for the CDR3 is TGCGCCAGCAGTCAATCTTCGTCAATTTGGCGGGCGGTCCTCTATGGCTACACCTTC. Translated, it gives CASSQSSSIWRAVLYGYTF.

The V and J genes are TRBV9 and TRBJ2-1, with 8 bases matching TRBD2. CDR3 length equals 13 residues. Germline assignment: CDR1 SGDLS and CDR2 YYNGEE. V trimming: 6 bases; J trimming: 10 bases; junction bases outside the gene matches: 9. The CDR3 is CASNPAGVEEQFF. The DNA of the CDR3 is TGTGCCAGCAACCCAGCGGGAGTGGAAGAGCAGTTCTTC.

The chain carries TRBV9 and TRBJ2-7; maybe TRBD2 (9 bases). Trimming removed 3 bases at V and 4 bases at J, with 20 bases between. CDR1 and CDR2 (germline): SGDLS, YYNGEE. This CDR3 spans 16 amino acids. Written as DNA, the CDR3 is TGTGCCAGCAGCGGCGCAGGGGGCCTAGCGGGGTACGAGCAGTACTTC. Protein product: CASSGAGGLAGYEQYF. The entire variable domain, with the rest obtained from reference TRBV9 and TRBJ2-7, is as follows: DSGVTQTPKHLITATGQRVTLRCSPRSGDLSVYWYQQSLDQGLQFLIQYYNGEERAKGNILERFSAQQFPDLHSELNLSSLELGDSALYFCASSGAGGLAGYEQYFGPGTRLTVT.

This chain joins TRBV5-8 and TRBJ2-1; 8 nucleotides agree with TRBD2. The V segment lost 2 bases and the J segment 5 bases; nucleotides outside the gene matches: 6. Germline V lookup: CDR1 SGHTS, CDR2 YDEGEE. CDR3 length: 15 residues. CDR3 coding DNA: TGTGCCAGCAGCTTTAATATAGCGGGGCACAATGAGCAGTTCTTC. It is translated as CASSFNIAGHNEQFF.

The CDR3: CASSEAGYQYNEQFF. CDR3 nucleotides: TGTGCCAGCAGTGAGGCGGGCTACCAATACAATGAGCAGTTCTTC. The chain is built from TRBV2 and TRBJ2-1, with D tentatively TRBD2 (5 bases). V was clipped by 3 bases and J by 4 bases, with 13 bases between them. The CDR3 is made up of 15 amino acids. Germline CDR1 and CDR2: SNHLY and FYNNEI.

There are a few counts of this clone. The rearrangement links TRBV11-2 to TRBJ2-7; D is ambiguous. The germline CDR1 and CDR2 sequences are SGHAT and FQNNGV. This CDR3 has 13 amino acids. The V end lost 6 bases, the J end lost 2 bases, and 11 bases lay between the germline ends. The DNA of the CDR3 is TGTGCCAGCAGGGGTGCGGCCACCTACGAGCAGTACTTC. Its protein is CASRGAATYEQYF.